These T cell receptor beta chains were read from a single sample in a study of cytomegalovirus exposure and HLA in healthy donors. Sequencing was performed with immunoSEQ multiplex PCR; in TCRdb, only in-frame clones are kept and a portion is missing. The sample carries 90,000 to 110,000 clones, around 81% recorded once. Sequencing was done on a sample of PBMCs. The receptors were sampled from a woman in her twenties or thirties in good health and CMV-seronegative. The CDR3 runs from the conserved cysteine through the conserved F or W. Fields, in order: V gene, clone size, J gene, D gene, CDR3 protein, CDR3 DNA. D genes are given only for firm matches. Not all rows give a size; the values are once, few, many and, for expanded clones, a class.

TRBV29-1	-	TRBJ2-7	TRBD2	CSVAGLAGGGEGFGHGSYEQYF	TGCAGCGTTGCTGGGCTAGCGGGAGGCGGCGAAGGATTCGGGCATGGCTCCTACGAGCAGTACTTC
TRBV10-2	-	TRBJ2-1	-	CASRGLGNEQFF	TGCGCCAGCAGGGGACTTGGCAATGAGCAGTTCTTC
TRBV14	-	TRBJ2-3	TRBD1	CASSSRQGPDTQYF	TGTGCCAGCAGCTCACGACAGGGGCCAGATACGCAGTATTTT
TRBV2	-	TRBJ1-4	-	CASSGTAEKLFF	TGTGCCAGCAGTGGGACAGCTGAAAAACTGTTTTTT
TRBV14	once	TRBJ1-2	TRBD1	CASSPLRDRVYGYTF	TGTGCCAGCAGCCCTCTCCGGGACAGGGTCTATGGCTACACCTTC
TRBV5-6	-	TRBJ1-1	TRBD1	CASSLAGRGMGDTEAFF	TGTGCCAGCAGCTTGGCCGGCAGGGGGATGGGGGACACTGAAGCTTTCTTT
TRBV7-2	few	TRBJ2-7	TRBD2	CASSLLAGIPYEQYF	TGTGCCAGCAGCTTGTTAGCGGGAATACCTTACGAGCAGTACTTC
TRBV7-9	once	TRBJ1-4	-	CASSFGQGEKLFF	TGTGCCAGCAGCTTCGGGCAGGGGGAAAAACTGTTTTTT
TRBV29-1	-	TRBJ1-2	-	CSAGGQNYGYTF	TGCAGCGCTGGGGGCCAAAACTATGGCTACACCTTC
TRBV19	few	TRBJ1-3	TRBD1	CASSARGPGNTIYF	TGTGCCAGTAGTGCTAGGGGGCCTGGAAACACCATATATTTT
TRBV5-4	-	TRBJ2-7	-	CASRPNADSYEQYF	TGTGCCAGCAGACCTAACGCCGATAGCTACGAGCAGTACTTC
TRBV4-3	-	TRBJ2-5	-	CASSQVPGETQYF	TGCGCCAGCAGCCAAGTGCCGGGAGAAACCCAGTACTTC
TRBV5-6	-	TRBJ2-3	TRBD2	CASSLLAGGVADTQYF	TGTGCCAGCAGCTTGCTTGCGGGAGGGGTGGCAGATACGCAGTATTTT
TRBV11-2	-	TRBJ2-1	-	CASTLIRGLRSYNEQFF	TGTGCCAGCACCCTTATTCGGGGTCTCAGATCCTACAATGAGCAGTTCTTC